This TCR beta chain was sequenced in a study of T cell repertoires in cytomegalovirus infection. As for the study in general: Public TCR beta signatures indicated both CMV infection and matching HLA type. The study, taken as a whole, reports: CMV-specific HLA-C-restricted TCR beta clonotypes dominated the ex vivo response. Summed frequency of shared TCR beta families picked out CMV carriers who also had the relevant HLA.

On this clonotype itself: Its cognate antigen is unknown.

From the reads, TCRdb called clonotypes with MiXCR, one entry per CDR3 protein. Of fewer than 300,000 distinct CDR3 sequences listed, about 26% are singletons. The CDR3 length is 18 residues. V lost 5 bases and J lost 1; bases outside the gene matches: 12. Germline V gives CDR1 SGHRS, CDR2 YFSETQ. The TCR originated in a human donor in good health (CMV status not recorded). Some clones in this sample may be carry-over from other donors' samples. The sequenced material came from PBMCs. The chain employs TRBV5-1 and TRBJ2-6; 7 nucleotides agree with TRBD1. CDR3 sequence: CASSYPTGSTSGANVLTF. For the CDR3, the DNA is TGCGCCAGCAGTTACCCGACAGGGTCTACGTCTGGGGCCAACGTCCTGACTTTC.